This T cell receptor beta chain stems from a study of T cells after yellow fever vaccination. Study-level findings and limits: Contaminating bulk clonotypes could be abundant in FACS-sorted repertoires.

About this clonotype itself: Its antigen is not identified.

The V gene end was trimmed by 3 bases and the J gene end by 6 bases; junction bases not matched to a gene: 6. This CDR3 is 14 amino acids long. Template switching by 5'RACE produced TCR cDNA, adding a universal primer site and UMIs. Each CDR3 protein is one row after TCRdb ran MiXCR on the 5' RACE reads. The sample includes around 250,000 distinct CDR3 sequences, about 5.2% of them seen just once. This chain connects TRBV12-3 or TRBV12-4 to TRBJ2-7; 9 bases fit TRBD1. The source was CD4+ T cells sorted from PBMCs, collected on the day of the yellow fever booster vaccination. The clonotype was recovered from a man aged 18 to 29 who received the YFV17D yellow fever vaccine. DNA of the CDR3: TGTGCCAGCAGTTTCGGGACAGGGTACGGCGAGCAGTACTTC. Its protein is CASSFGTGYGEQYF.